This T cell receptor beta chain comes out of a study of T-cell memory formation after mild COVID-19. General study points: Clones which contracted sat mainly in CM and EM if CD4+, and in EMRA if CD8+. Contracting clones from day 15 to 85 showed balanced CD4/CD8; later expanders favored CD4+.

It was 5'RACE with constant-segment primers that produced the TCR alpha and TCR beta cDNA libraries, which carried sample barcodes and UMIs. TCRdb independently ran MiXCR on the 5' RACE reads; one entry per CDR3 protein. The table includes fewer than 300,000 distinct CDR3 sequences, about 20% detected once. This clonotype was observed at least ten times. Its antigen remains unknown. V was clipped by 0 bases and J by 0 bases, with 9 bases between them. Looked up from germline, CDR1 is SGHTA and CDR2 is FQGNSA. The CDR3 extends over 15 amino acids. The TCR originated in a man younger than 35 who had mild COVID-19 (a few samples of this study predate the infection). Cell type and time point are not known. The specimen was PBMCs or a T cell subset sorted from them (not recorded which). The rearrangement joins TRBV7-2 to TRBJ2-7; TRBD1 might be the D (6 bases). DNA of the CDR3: TGTGCCAGCAGCTTAGCCTGGGGGCCCTCCTACGAGCAGTACTTC. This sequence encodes CASSLAWGPSYEQYF.